The present TCR beta chain was sequenced within a study of sequential checkpoint blockade in melanoma (dated by TCRdb to the late 2010s). In the study overall: Using 1:1 randomization, the trial assigned patients either to first-line nivolumab followed by ipilimumab (arm A) or to ipilimumab followed by nivolumab (arm B). Both trial sequences were followed by maintenance nivolumab.

The germline V gene (reference sequence) yields LNHNV for CDR1 and YYDKDF for CDR2. The CDR3 measures 15 amino acids from cysteine to phenylalanine. Only the CDR3 part of the read is kept: 45 bases, read in frame from the first base. The V end loses 5 bases and the J end loses 2 bases, and a stretch of 14 bases separates them. On this clone itself: This receptor's antigen is unknown. Qualities for individual bases were not recorded, and no much larger clone is one base off.

Taken with the paper, the label for treatment or condition translates to: randomized to nivolumab then ipilimumab (arm A) or the reverse (arm B). None of the trial patients had been given prior DNA-damaging chemotherapy. On a FACS Aria II flow cytometer, live CD3+CD8+ cells that were negative for CD19 and CD56 were sorted from thawed PBMCs. CheckMate 064, a randomized, open-label phase II trial of sequential checkpoint blockade, was the source of the samples, all of which came from patients with melanoma. Peripheral blood mononuclear cells were collected by leukapheresis, purified using Ficoll-Paque, and frozen in human serum containing approximately 9.1% DMSO. Purity of sorted blood CD3+CD8+ cells was verified at >95% immediately after sorting, followed by DNA extraction. TCRbeta CDR3 regions were immunosequenced from genomic DNA with the immunoSEQ Assay. Before high-throughput sequencing, the genomic DNA was amplified using bias-controlled multiplex PCR. Per the authors' processing: To quantify the absolute abundance of each unique TCRbeta CDR3 region, the sequences were collapsed and filtered. Clonality was defined as 1 minus Pielou's evenness and was calculated using productive rearrangements only. A previously published method was used to identify clones whose frequencies were significantly greater in on-treatment samples than in baseline samples. Entries here come from immuneACCESS through TCRdb and include only in-frame sequences with V and J called. Some clones fail to appear in such tables; in the studies checked, an unresolved V gene covers under half of the shortfall, and the cause of the remainder is unknown. The V and J calls and clone size come from that table; D and trimming were worked out from the DNA. The sample has tens of thousands of clones on record, roughly nine tenths of them singletons. The ten largest make up around 15% of the sample.

Findings and caveats that apply to the study as a whole: Larger, independent patient cohorts are needed to validate the response-prediction model that combines TCR metrics and mutation burden.

Source: CD8+ T cells sorted from blood (inferred from file names), taken from a patient given nivolumab and ipilimumab in sequence. Recombination connected TRBV15 to TRBJ2-3; the D gene is possibly TRBD2, with 5 bases matching. The clonotype comes from a human donor with melanoma. This receptor carries the CDR3 CATSGEAAPTDTQYF. Here is the DNA: TGTGCCACCAGCGGCGAAGCGGCCCCCACAGATACGCAGTATTTT. Beyond the CDR3, the reference TRBV15 and TRBJ2-3 genes provide the residues; the full variable domain reads: DAMVIQNPRYQVTQFGKPVTLSCSQTLNHNVMYWYQQKSSQAPKLLFHYYDKDFNNEADTPDNFQSRRPNTSFCFLDIRSPGLGDTAMYLCATSGEAAPTDTQYFGPGTRLTVL.